This TCR beta chain emerged from a study of human T cells and chemical hapten exposure. Study results and caveats: After DPC sensitization, TCRs above 1 in 1000 frequency showed no change. A positive correlation with patch test score was shown by PT1 expanded TCR counts.

For this clonotype: Its antigen remains unknown.

CDR3 length: 12 amino acids. The germline V gene encodes CDR1 SQVTM and CDR2 ANQGSEA. Trimming took 6 bases from V and 3 from J, leaving 10 bases between them. What the library attached to individual cDNA molecules were unique molecular identifiers. TCRdb independently ran MiXCR on the RACE reads; one entry per CDR3 protein. The table includes roughly 38,000 distinct CDR3 sequences, roughly 9.5% detected once. Time point here: patch test 3, about 24 weeks after DPC sensitization. Treatment denoted: therapeutic diphenylcyclopropenone sensitization with weekly scalp DPC. The study extracted total RNA from unfractionated whole blood. Blood sampling preceded each patch test application.

This sample comprised whole blood, obtained in connection with sensitization to the hapten diphenylcyclopropenone (DPC). This rearrangement joins TRBV29-1 to TRBJ2-3, with unresolved D. The clonotype comes from a man aged 45-65 years with alopecia areata. Some clones in this sample may be carry-over from other donors' samples. The CDR3 spells CSVGSGTDTQYF. CDR3 coding DNA: TGCAGCGTGGGGTCTGGTACAGATACGCAGTATTTT.